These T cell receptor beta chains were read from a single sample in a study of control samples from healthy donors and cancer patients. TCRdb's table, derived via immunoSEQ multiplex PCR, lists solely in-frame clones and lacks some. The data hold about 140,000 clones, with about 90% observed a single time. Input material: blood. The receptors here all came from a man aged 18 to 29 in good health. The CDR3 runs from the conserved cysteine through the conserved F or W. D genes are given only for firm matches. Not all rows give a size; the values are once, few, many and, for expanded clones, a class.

CASDAGGGAEYEQYF TGTGCCAGCGATGCTGGGGGGGGAGCAGAATACGAGCAGTACTTC - TRBJ2-7 15 TRBD2 TRBV28
CASIRKSLSNEKLFF TGTGCCAGTATTCGGAAGTCTTTGTCTAATGAAAAACTGTTTTTT - TRBJ1-4 15 - TRBV19
CASSPTGANYGYTF TGTGCCAGCAGTCCCACCGGTGCTAACTATGGCTACACCTTC once TRBJ1-2 14 - TRBV6-5
CASSELGGSGTDTQYF TGTGCCAGCAGTGAATTAGGGGGTTCGGGCACAGATACGCAGTATTTT - TRBJ2-3 16 - TRBV2
CASSESGNQPQHF TGCGCCAGCAGCGAATCAGGCAATCAGCCCCAGCATTTT - TRBJ1-5 13 - TRBV5-1
CASSIEGSYYNEQFF TGTGCCAGTAGTATAGAGGGGAGTTACTACAATGAGCAGTTCTTC - TRBJ2-1 15 - TRBV19
CASSLAQGNYGYTF TGTGCCAGCAGCTTAGCACAGGGCAACTATGGCTACACCTTC - TRBJ1-2 14 - TRBV7-2
CASSGRLGPSYNEQFF TGTGCCAGCAGCGGCCGACTGGGCCCCTCCTACAATGAGCAGTTCTTC - TRBJ2-1 16 - TRBV9
CASSSRQGWNIQYF TGTGCCAGCAGCTCCCGACAGGGTTGGAACATTCAGTACTTC - TRBJ2-4 14 TRBD1 TRBV7-2
CASSPPTDRDHYGYTF TGTGCCAGCTCACCTCCTACGGACAGGGATCACTATGGCTACACCTTC few TRBJ1-2 16 TRBD1 TRBV18
CASSLAPRPGGTDTQYF TGCGCCAGCAGCTTGGCCCCTCGGCCGGGGGGCACAGATACGCAGTATTTT - TRBJ2-3 17 - TRBV5-1
CASSPAGYGYTF TGTGCCAGCAGTCCGGCCGGCTATGGCTACACCTTC once TRBJ1-2 12 - TRBV6-5
CASREALMGSYNSPLHF TGTGCCAGCAGGGAAGCTCTAATGGGCTCCTATAATTCACCCCTCCACTTT - TRBJ1-6 17 - TRBV6-1
CASVGGRNRGEDQPQHF TGCGCCAGCGTCGGGGGGAGAAACAGGGGAGAAGATCAGCCCCAGCATTTT - TRBJ1-5 17 TRBD1 TRBV23-1
CASLDGDRGQVDNEQFF TGTGCCTCTTTGGATGGGGACAGGGGGCAGGTGGACAATGAGCAGTTCTTC - TRBJ2-1 17 TRBD1 TRBV13
CASSIVSGQGNYMNTEAFF TGTGCCAGTAGTATAGTATCCGGACAGGGAAACTACATGAACACTGAAGCTTTCTTT - TRBJ1-1 19 TRBD1 TRBV19
CASSSMRDRESYAEAFF TGTGCCAGCAGCTCCATGCGGGACAGGGAATCATACGCTGAAGCTTTCTTT - TRBJ1-1 17 TRBD1 TRBV5-6
CASSPTSDEQFF TGTGCCAGCAGTCCCACTAGCGATGAGCAGTTCTTC - TRBJ2-1 12 TRBD2 TRBV6-5
CASSLTGLAGGNEQFF TGTGCCAGCAGTTTAACGGGACTAGCGGGGGGCAATGAGCAGTTCTTC - TRBJ2-1 16 TRBD2 TRBV28
CSAQDNSGNTIYF TGCAGCGCCCAGGACAACTCTGGAAACACCATATATTTT many TRBJ1-3 13 - TRBV29-1
CASSLTGVTNEKLFF TGTGCCAGCAGCCTCACAGGGGTAACTAATGAAAAACTGTTTTTT - TRBJ1-4 15 TRBD1 TRBV7-2
CASSAYTSGGAPDTQYF TGTGCCAGCAGCGCCTATACTAGCGGGGGGGCTCCAGATACGCAGTATTTT - TRBJ2-3 17 TRBD2 TRBV9
CASSYATGSSYEQYF TGTGCCAGCAGTTACGCAACAGGGAGCTCCTACGAGCAGTACTTC once TRBJ2-7 15 - TRBV6-5
CASSQPPGQGATNTGELFF TGTGCCAGCAGTCAGCCTCCGGGACAGGGGGCTACGAACACCGGGGAGCTGTTTTTT - TRBJ2-2 19 TRBD1 TRBV6-2/TRBV6-3
CASSLKNTEAFF TGTGCCAGCAGCCTGAAGAACACTGAAGCTTTCTTT - TRBJ1-1 12 - TRBV3-1/TRBV3-2
CASSFHRSRESSGANVLTF TGCGCCAGCAGCTTTCATCGGTCCAGGGAATCCTCTGGGGCCAACGTCCTGACTTTC - TRBJ2-6 19 - TRBV5-1
CASSRTSGSYEQYF TGTGCCAGCTCACGGACTAGCGGCTCCTACGAGCAGTACTTC - TRBJ2-7 14 TRBD2 TRBV6-5
CASTGQGGPYGYTF TGTGCCAGCACTGGACAGGGTGGTCCCTATGGCTACACCTTC few TRBJ1-2 14 TRBD1 TRBV2
CASSVGTGGGYTF TGCGCCAGCAGCGTCGGGACAGGGGGAGGCTACACCTTC once TRBJ1-2 13 TRBD1 TRBV5-1
CASSVPGQGYNSPLHF TGTGCCAGCAGCGTACCGGGACAGGGGTATAATTCACCCCTCCACTTT once TRBJ1-6 16 TRBD1 TRBV7-2
CASSRQGNYEQYF TGTGCCAGCAGCCGACAGGGGAACTACGAGCAGTACTTC - TRBJ2-7 13 TRBD1 TRBV3-1/TRBV3-2
CASTRQSTEAFF TGTGCCAGCACCAGACAGTCCACTGAAGCTTTCTTT - TRBJ1-1 12 - TRBV2
CASSDLDGAYEQYF TGTGCCAGCAGTGACCTGGACGGAGCCTACGAGCAGTACTTC few TRBJ2-7 14 - TRBV6-1